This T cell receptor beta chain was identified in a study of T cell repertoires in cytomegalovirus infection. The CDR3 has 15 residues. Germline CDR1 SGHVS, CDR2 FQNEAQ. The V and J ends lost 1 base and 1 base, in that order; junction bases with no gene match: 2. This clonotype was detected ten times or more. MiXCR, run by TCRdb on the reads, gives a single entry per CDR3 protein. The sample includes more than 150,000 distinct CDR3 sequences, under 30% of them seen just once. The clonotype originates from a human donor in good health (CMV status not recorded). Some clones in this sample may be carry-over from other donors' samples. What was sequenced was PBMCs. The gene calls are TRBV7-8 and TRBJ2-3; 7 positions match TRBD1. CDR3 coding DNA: TGTGCCAGCAGCTTAGAAGGGGGCGGCACAGATACGCAGTATTTT. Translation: CASSLEGGGTDTQYF.